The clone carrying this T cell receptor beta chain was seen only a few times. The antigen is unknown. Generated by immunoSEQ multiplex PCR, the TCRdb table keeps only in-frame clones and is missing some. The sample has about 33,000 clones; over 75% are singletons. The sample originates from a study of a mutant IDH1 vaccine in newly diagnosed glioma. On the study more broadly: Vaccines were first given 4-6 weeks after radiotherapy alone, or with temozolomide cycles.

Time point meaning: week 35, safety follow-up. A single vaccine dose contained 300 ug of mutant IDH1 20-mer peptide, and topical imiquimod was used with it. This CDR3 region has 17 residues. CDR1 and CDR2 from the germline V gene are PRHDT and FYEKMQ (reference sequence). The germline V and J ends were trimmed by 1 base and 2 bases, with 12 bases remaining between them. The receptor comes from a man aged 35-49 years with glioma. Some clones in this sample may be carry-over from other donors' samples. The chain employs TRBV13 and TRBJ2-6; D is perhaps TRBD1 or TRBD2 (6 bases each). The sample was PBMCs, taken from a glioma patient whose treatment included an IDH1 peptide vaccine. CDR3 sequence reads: CASSLDGGPAGANVLTF. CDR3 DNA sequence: TGTGCCAGCAGCTTAGACGGGGGCCCTGCTGGGGCCAACGTCCTGACTTTC.